The source of this T cell receptor beta chain is a study of regulatory T cells in long-lasting Graves disease. The sample holds a few counts of this clonotype. Noted time point: newly diagnosed GD, antithyroid drugs for less than 3 months. PBMC RNA was the source of the TCR library. Investigators prepared the TCR beta libraries by applying iRepertoire HTBI primers and Arm-PCR of CDR3 regions. MiXCR, applied by TCRdb to the multiplex PCR reads, yields one record per CDR3 protein. The sample shows approximately 390,000 distinct CDR3 sequences, 15% to 20% of them seen only once. These data were also filed under a second study, of T cells in Graves' hyperthyroidism and ophthalmopathy. From that paper: Separating ophthalmopathy from stable hyperthyroidism was achieved by a 13 V-J model.

The sample consisted of peripheral blood mononuclear cells (PBMCs), taken at new diagnosis, from a patient treated with antithyroid drugs. This sequence originates from a woman in her late teens or twenties with Graves disease.

CDR3 region: CSVESGANYGYTF. The CDR3, as DNA: TGCAGCGTTGAATCCGGGGCCAACTATGGCTACACCTTC. The chain couples TRBV29-1 to TRBJ1-2; possible D gene TRBD1, 5 bases. The CDR3 runs 13 residues. V was shortened by 2 bases and J by 2 bases, with 9 bases between the two germline ends. CDR1 SQVTM and CDR2 ANQGSEA come from the germline V gene.